The table lists the clone carrying this T cell receptor beta chain with many counts. The data belong to a study of shared clonotypes between healthy human individuals. With V trimmed by 5 bases and J by 5 bases, 3 bases remained unmatched. This CDR3 is built from 14 residues. CDR1 is MDHEN and CDR2 is SYDVKM in the germline V gene. Researchers ran the assay at a deep level. Data came from immunoSEQ multiplex PCR; TCRdb stores just in-frame clones and leaves some out. The repertoire includes around 500,000 clones, roughly 80% of them detected once, and about 12% sits in the top ten. Without sorting, samples used 90 million or so PBMCs for genomic DNA.

The origin of this receptor is a woman between 40 and 50 years old in good health. Some clones in this sample may be carry-over from other donors' samples. The V gene is TRBV28, the J gene TRBJ2-5; 12 bases agree with TRBD2. Sequenced sample: PBMCs. Here the CDR3 reads CASSRLAGVETQYF. CDR3 in DNA: TGTGCCAGCAGTCGACTAGCGGGAGTGGAGACCCAGTACTTC.